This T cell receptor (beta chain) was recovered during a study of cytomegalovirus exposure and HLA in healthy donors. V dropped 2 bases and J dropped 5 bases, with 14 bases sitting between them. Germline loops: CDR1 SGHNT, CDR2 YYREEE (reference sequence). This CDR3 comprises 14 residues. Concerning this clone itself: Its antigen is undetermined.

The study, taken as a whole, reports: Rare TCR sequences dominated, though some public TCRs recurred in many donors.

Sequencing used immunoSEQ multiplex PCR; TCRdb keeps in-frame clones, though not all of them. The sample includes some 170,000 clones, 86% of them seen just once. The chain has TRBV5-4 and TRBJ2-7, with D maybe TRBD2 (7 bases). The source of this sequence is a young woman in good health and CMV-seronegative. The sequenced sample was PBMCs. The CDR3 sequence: CASSLGRGGDEQYF. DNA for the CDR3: TGTGCCAGCAGCTTAGGCAGGGGAGGGGACGAGCAGTACTTC.